Listed here are 23 T cell receptor beta chains from one sample, sequenced in a study of identical twins. TCRdb processed the 5' RACE reads anew with MiXCR; each CDR3 protein has one entry. The repertoire holds approximately 700,000 distinct CDR3 sequences, with approximately 6.1% as singletons. The sequenced sample consisted of naive T cells sorted from blood. These receptors came from a man younger than 35 in good health.

This clonotype turned up a few times. The chain employs TRBV7-3 and TRBJ2-1; 11 positions match TRBD2. The V gene's germline CDR1 is SGHTA and CDR2 FQGTGA. The CDR3 contains 15 residues. Losses at the gene ends were 4 bases for V and 6 bases for J; bases not matched to a gene: 5. The CDR3 nucleotides are TGTGCCAGCAGCTCCGGTACTAGCGGGGGCAATGAGCAGTTCTTC. Encoded protein: CASSSGTSGGNEQFF.

This clonotype was picked up a small number of times. The chain has TRBV14 and TRBJ1-4; D uncertain. V shed 5 bases and J shed 8 bases, with 9 bases lying between them. The CDR3 covers 12 residues. Germline CDR1 and CDR2: SGHDN and FVKESK. This CDR3 reads CASSKQREKLFF. CDR3 bases: TGTGCCAGCAGCAAACAGAGGGAAAAACTGTTTTTT.

This clonotype was seen a few times. The chain carries TRBV11-2 and TRBJ2-1; 9 bases map to TRBD1. Germline-derived CDR1 and CDR2 are SGHAT and FQNNGV. Trimming at V came to 1 base and at J to 13 bases, leaving 2 bases not matched to a gene. The CDR3 is 12 residues long. CDR3 protein: CASSLGTGVQFF. The CDR3 region has the DNA TGTGCCAGCAGCTTAGGGACAGGGGTTCAGTTCTTC.

In this sample, this clonotype turned up a few times. This rearrangement joins TRBV20-1 to TRBJ1-1; the match to TRBD1 covers 8 bases. The CDR3 is 14 residues long. CDR1 and CDR2 from the germline V gene are DFQATT and SNEGSKA (reference sequence). J lost 3 bases, V lost 3 bases, and 6 bases had no gene match. CDR3 sequence (DNA): TGCAGTGCTAGGAGGACAGGGAGGGACACTGAAGCTTTCTTT. The encoded protein is CSARRTGRDTEAFF.

The sample holds many counts of this clonotype. This rearrangement joins TRBV20-1 to TRBJ2-1; TRBD1 aligns across 8 bases. The V gene end was trimmed by 2 bases and the J gene end by 4 bases; junction bases not matched to a gene: 7. This CDR3 spans 15 amino acids. CDR1 and CDR2 from the germline V gene are DFQATT and SNEGSKA (reference sequence). The CDR3, as DNA: TGCAGTGCTAGAACTGGACAGGGCAAGTACAATGAGCAGTTCTTC. Its translation is CSARTGQGKYNEQFF.

For the CDR3, the DNA is TGTGCCAGCAGTGAGTCGCGGGAGAGGGTAGAGACCCAGTACTTC. Encoded protein: CASSESRERVETQYF. The chain recombines TRBV25-1 with TRBJ2-5; TRBD2 aligns across 7 bases. The V segment lost 3 bases and the J segment 4 bases; nucleotides outside the gene matches: 8. This CDR3 has 15 amino acids. CDR1 is MGHDK, CDR2 SYGVNS, per germline.

This clonotype was detected a few times. This sequence joins TRBV20-1 and TRBJ2-7; either TRBD1 or TRBD2 may fit D (5 bases each). The V end lost 4 bases, the J end lost 5 bases, and 12 bases lay between the germline ends. Germline V gene data show CDR1 as DFQATT and CDR2 as SNEGSKA (reference sequence). The CDR3 loop spans 12 amino acids. CDR3 DNA sequence: TGCAGTGCTAATCGGGACGGTCACGAGCAGTACTTC. Amino acid sequence: CSANRDGHEQYF.

This clonotype was counted ten times or more. In DNA, the CDR3 is TGCAGCGTTGCAGGGGATGGCAATCAGCCCCAGCATTTT. Amino acids: CSVAGDGNQPQHF. V is TRBV29-1 and J is TRBJ1-5; D might be TRBD1 (6 bases). This CDR3 is built from 13 residues. V was pared by 4 bases and J by 2 bases, with 9 bases between. Germline lookup yields CDR1 SQVTM and CDR2 ANQGSEA.

This clonotype was observed a handful of times. V is TRBV4-1 and J is TRBJ1-1; D is perhaps TRBD1 (5 bases). The V end lost 0 bases, the J end lost 0 bases, and 17 bases lay between the germline ends. This CDR3 contains 18 residues. The germline V gene has CDR1 MGHRA and CDR2 YSYEKL. CDR3 DNA sequence: TGCGCCAGCAGCCAAGAAGGGGTGGGGGGACGGATGAACACTGAAGCTTTCTTT. It encodes CASSQEGVGGRMNTEAFF.

Many counts were recorded for this clonotype. The chain recombines TRBV20-1 with TRBJ2-1; 8 bases map to TRBD2. CDR3 size: 15 residues. V gave up 3 bases and J gave up 11 bases; unmatched junction bases: 15. CDR1 is DFQATT, CDR2 SNEGSKA, per germline (reference sequence). The CDR3 DNA sequence: TGCAGTGCTAGGGCTCCTGCGGGACTAGTCAAAAAGCAGTTCTTC. Residues: CSARAPAGLVKKQFF.

This clonotype was seen ten or more times. The J gene is TRBJ2-7, the V gene TRBV7-9; D gene unclear. Germline V CDR1 and CDR2: SEHNR, FQNEAQ (reference sequence). The V and J ends lost 5 bases and 0 bases respectively, with 11 bases between them. This CDR3 is built from 14 residues. CDR3 sequence (DNA): TGTGCCAGCAGCCCGGTAACGAGCTCCTACGAGCAGTACGTC. Protein product: CASSPVTSSYEQYV.

This clonotype was found a few times. As DNA, the CDR3 is TGTGCCAGCAGCACCAGGGGGCGATTAACTGAAGCTTTCTTT. Its translation: CASSTRGRLTEAFF. The chain is built from TRBV13 and TRBJ1-1; 8 bases map to TRBD1. The CDR3 is 14 residues long. The ends lost 5 bases at V and 5 bases at J; junction bases unmatched: 7. Germline CDR1 PRHDT, CDR2 FYEKMQ (reference sequence).

This clonotype was seen at least ten times. The chain couples TRBV29-1 to TRBJ2-5; 9 bases are a match to TRBD1. This CDR3 is built from 11 residues. The germline V gene has CDR1 SQVTM and CDR2 ANQGSEA. V was pared by 5 bases and J by 7 bases, with 2 bases of the junction left unmatched. The CDR3 nucleotides are TGCAGCGTTAGACAGGGGGGGACCCAGTACTTC. Amino acids: CSVRQGGTQYF.

Many counts were recorded for this clonotype. The chain employs TRBV12-3 or TRBV12-4 and TRBJ2-3; D is uncertain. V lost 6 bases, J lost 5 bases, and 9 bases lay in between. There are 12 residues in the CDR3. The CDR3 DNA follows: TGTGCCAGCAGCCCCCACGGAGATACGCAGTATTTT. Translating it yields CASSPHGDTQYF.

This clonotype has at least ten counts. The rearrangement uses TRBV12-3 or TRBV12-4 and TRBJ2-2, with D hard to call. Trimming removed 3 bases at V and 7 bases at J, with 9 bases between. This CDR3 region has 13 residues. CDR3 sequence reads: CASSFLRNGELFF. In DNA, the CDR3 is TGTGCCAGCAGTTTTCTTCGGAACGGGGAGCTGTTTTTT.

There are many counts of this clonotype. This sequence joins TRBV29-1 and TRBJ1-1, with 8 bases lining up with TRBD1. This CDR3 spans 12 amino acids. The germline V gene has CDR1 SQVTM and CDR2 ANQGSEA. Germline trimming cut 3 bases from V and 7 bases from J; bases unmatched to any gene: 4. The CDR3 reads CSVDQGAGEAFF. CDR3 bases: TGCAGCGTTGACCAGGGGGCGGGTGAAGCTTTCTTT. Using reference TRBV29-1 and TRBJ1-1 for the parts outside the CDR3, the full variable domain is SAVISQKPSRDICQRGTSLTIQCQVDSQVTMMFWYRQQPGQSLTLIATANQGSEATYESGFVIDKFPISRPNLTFSTLTVSNMSPEDSSIYLCSVDQGAGEAFFGQGTRLTVV.

This clonotype came up many times. The chain recombines TRBV12-3 or TRBV12-4 with TRBJ2-1; 7 bases align to TRBD2. Trimming cost V 0 bases and J 5 bases; bases outside gene matches: 7. The CDR3 is 16 residues long. The CDR3 protein is CASSLAWEGWDNEQFF. CDR3 in DNA: TGTGCCAGCAGTTTAGCGTGGGAGGGATGGGACAATGAGCAGTTCTTC.

The V gene is TRBV2, the J gene TRBJ2-5; D gene uncertain. This CDR3 region has 14 residues. In germline, CDR1 is SNHLY, CDR2 FYNNEI. The V and J ends lost 6 bases and 0 bases respectively, with 11 bases between them. DNA for the CDR3: TGTGCCAGCAGGAACGATGGGTACCAAGAGACCCAGTACTTC. Residues: CASRNDGYQETQYF.

Concerning this clonotype: With a much larger clone just one base away, this may be a read error. The missing conserved phenylalanine or tryptophan at the end of this CDR3 makes a read error likely. The chain joins TRBV7-2 to TRBJ1-3; D gene unclear. The CDR3 is 14 amino acids. Per the germline V gene, CDR1 is SGHTA and CDR2 is FQGNSA. Trimming took 5 bases from V and 0 from J, leaving 8 bases between them. CDR3 sequence reads: CASSGDNSGNTIYS. CDR3 DNA sequence: TGTGCCAGCAGCGGCGACAACTCTGGAAACACCATATATTCT.

This clonotype was recorded at least ten times. The V gene is TRBV29-1, the J gene TRBJ2-5; D is uncertain. V was trimmed by 8 bases and J by 1 base, leaving 20 bases between them. Germline CDR1 is SQVTM and CDR2 is ANQGSEA. The CDR3 covers 15 residues. CDR3 nucleotides: TGCAGCTCCCGACTCGGGCTCCACCGCCAAGAGACCCAGTACTTC. Translation: CSSRLGLHRQETQYF.

This clonotype was picked up a small number of times. The J gene is TRBJ2-3, the V gene TRBV20-1; D remains unclear. V was shortened by 1 base and J by 0 bases, with 8 bases between the two germline ends. The CDR3 contains 14 residues. The germline gives CDR1 DFQATT, CDR2 SNEGSKA (reference sequence). The CDR3 loop is CSARVVISTDTQYF. CDR3 DNA sequence: TGCAGTGCTAGAGTAGTAATCAGCACAGATACGCAGTATTTT.

This clonotype was picked up many times. The gene calls are TRBV4-3 and TRBJ2-2; D is possibly TRBD1 (6 bases). Trimming left V 3 bases short and J 4 bases short, with 9 bases between. Looked up from germline, CDR1 is LGHNA and CDR2 is YSLEER. This CDR3 has 14 amino acids. This CDR3 reads CASSQTTGTGELFF. The CDR3 nucleotides read TGCGCCAGCAGCCAGACGACAGGCACCGGGGAGCTGTTTTTT.

This clonotype was counted many times. V is TRBV20-1 and J is TRBJ2-1, with 11 nucleotides matching TRBD2. Germline-derived CDR1 and CDR2 are DFQATT and SNEGSKA (reference sequence). The CDR3 loop spans 15 amino acids. With V trimmed by 6 bases and J by 2 bases, 6 bases remained unmatched. CDR3 amino acids: CSARPGLAAYNEQFF. The DNA for the CDR3 is TGCAGTGCGCGACCGGGACTAGCGGCCTACAATGAGCAGTTCTTC.